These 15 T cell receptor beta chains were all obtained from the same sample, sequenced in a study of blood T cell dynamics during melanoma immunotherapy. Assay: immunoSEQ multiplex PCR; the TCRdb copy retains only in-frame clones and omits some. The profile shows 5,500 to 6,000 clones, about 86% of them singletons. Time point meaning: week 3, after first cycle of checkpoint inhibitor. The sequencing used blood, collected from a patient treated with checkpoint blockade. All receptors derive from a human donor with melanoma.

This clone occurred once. CDR3: CASSPRPPGSYEQYF. The CDR3 bases are TGTGCCAGCAGTCCCCGTCCCCCAGGCTCCTACGAGCAGTACTTC. The genes are TRBV6-5 and TRBJ2-7; D unclear. Germline CDR1 reads MNHEY; CDR2 reads SVGAGI. V was clipped by 5 bases and J by 0 bases, with 14 bases between them. The CDR3 is made up of 15 amino acids.

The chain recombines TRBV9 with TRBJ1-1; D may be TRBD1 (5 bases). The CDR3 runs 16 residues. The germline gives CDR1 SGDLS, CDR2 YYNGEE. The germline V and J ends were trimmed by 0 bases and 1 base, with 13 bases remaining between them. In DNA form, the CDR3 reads TGTGCCAGCAGCGTAGCTCCCCCGGGGCCGAACACTGAAGCTTTCTTT. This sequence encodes CASSVAPPGPNTEAFF.

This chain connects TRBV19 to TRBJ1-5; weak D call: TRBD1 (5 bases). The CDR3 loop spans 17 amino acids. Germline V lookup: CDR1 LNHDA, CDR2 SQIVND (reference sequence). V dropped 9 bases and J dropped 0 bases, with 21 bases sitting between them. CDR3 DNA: TGTGCCAGCCGCTGGGACGACTCAGAATATAGCAATCAGCCCCAGCATTTT. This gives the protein CASRWDDSEYSNQPQHF.

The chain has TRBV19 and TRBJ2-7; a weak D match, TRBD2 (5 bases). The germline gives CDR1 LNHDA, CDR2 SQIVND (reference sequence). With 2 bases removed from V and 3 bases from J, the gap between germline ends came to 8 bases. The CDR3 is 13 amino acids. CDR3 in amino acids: CASSISRGYEQYF. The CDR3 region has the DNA TGTGCCAGTAGTATATCACGGGGCTACGAGCAGTACTTC.

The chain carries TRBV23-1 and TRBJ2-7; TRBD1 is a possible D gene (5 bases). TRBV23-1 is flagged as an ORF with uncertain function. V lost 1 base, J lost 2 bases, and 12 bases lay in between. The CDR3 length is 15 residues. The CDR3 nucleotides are TGCGCCAGCAGTCAATGCGACAGAGCCGCCTACGAGCAGTACTTC. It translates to CASSQCDRAAYEQYF.

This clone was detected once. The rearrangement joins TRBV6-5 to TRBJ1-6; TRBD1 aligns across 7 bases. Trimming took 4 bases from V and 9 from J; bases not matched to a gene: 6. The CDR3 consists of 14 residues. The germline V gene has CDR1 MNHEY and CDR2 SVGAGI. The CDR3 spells CASSSTGQASPLHF. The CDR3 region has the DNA TGTGCCAGCAGTTCGACAGGGCAGGCTTCACCCCTCCACTTT.

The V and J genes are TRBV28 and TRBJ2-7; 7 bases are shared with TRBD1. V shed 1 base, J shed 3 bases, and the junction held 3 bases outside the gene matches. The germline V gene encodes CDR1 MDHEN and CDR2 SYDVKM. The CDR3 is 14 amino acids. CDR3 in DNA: TGTGCCAGCAGTTTATTAGGACAGGACTACGAGCAGTACTTC. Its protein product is CASSLLGQDYEQYF.

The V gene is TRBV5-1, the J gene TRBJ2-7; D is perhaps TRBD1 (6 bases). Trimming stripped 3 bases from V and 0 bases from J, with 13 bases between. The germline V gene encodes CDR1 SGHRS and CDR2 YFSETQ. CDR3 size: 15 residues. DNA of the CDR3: TGCGCCAGCAGCTATGATAGGGGGTCCTCCTACGAGCAGTACTTC. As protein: CASSYDRGSSYEQYF.

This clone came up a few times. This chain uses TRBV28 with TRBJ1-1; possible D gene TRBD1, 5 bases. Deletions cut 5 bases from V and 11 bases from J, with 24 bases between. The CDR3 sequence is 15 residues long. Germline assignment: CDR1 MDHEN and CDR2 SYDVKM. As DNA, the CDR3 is TGTGCCAGCAGTCAGGCTCTAGGACAAACCGCAGCGGCTTTCTTT. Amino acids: CASSQALGQTAAAFF.

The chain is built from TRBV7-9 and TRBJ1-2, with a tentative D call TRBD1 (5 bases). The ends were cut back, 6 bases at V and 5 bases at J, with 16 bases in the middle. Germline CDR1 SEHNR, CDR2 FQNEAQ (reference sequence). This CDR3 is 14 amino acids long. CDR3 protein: CASSFQGVQYGYTF. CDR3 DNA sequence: TGTGCCAGCAGTTTCCAAGGGGTACAGTATGGCTACACCTTC.

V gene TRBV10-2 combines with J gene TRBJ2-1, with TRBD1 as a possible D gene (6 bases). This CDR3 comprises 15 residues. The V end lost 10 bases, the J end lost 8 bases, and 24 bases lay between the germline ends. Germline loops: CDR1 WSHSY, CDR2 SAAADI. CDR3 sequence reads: CATQVPYRVPYEQFF. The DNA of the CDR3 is TGCGCCACCCAAGTTCCTTACAGGGTCCCCTATGAGCAGTTCTTC.

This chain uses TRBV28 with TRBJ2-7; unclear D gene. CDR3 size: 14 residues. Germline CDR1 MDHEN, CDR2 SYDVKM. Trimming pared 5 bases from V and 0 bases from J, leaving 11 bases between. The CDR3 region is CASSPLRSSYEQYF. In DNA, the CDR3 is TGTGCCAGCAGTCCTCTCAGGAGCTCCTACGAGCAGTACTTC.

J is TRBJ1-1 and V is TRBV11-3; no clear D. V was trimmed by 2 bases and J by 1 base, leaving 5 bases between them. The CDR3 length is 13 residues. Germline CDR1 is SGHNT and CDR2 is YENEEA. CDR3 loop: CASSLRRNTEAFF. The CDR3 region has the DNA TGTGCCAGCAGCTTACGACGGAACACTGAAGCTTTCTTT.

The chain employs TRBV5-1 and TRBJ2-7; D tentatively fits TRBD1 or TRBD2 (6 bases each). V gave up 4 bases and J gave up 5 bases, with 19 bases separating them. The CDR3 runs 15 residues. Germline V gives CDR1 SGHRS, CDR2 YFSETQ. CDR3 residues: CASSPGGNLIHEQYF. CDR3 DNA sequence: TGCGCCAGCAGCCCCGGGGGCAATTTAATCCACGAGCAGTACTTC.

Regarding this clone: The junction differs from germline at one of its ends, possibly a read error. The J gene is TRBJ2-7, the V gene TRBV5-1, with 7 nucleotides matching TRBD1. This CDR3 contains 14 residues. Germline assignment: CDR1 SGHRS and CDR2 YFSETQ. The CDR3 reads CASRLGQTPLEQYF. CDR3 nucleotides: TGCGCCAGCAGGTTGGGACAGACCCCTCTCGAGCAGTACTTC.